The T cell receptor beta chain described here comes from a study of T-cell reconstitution after alpha-beta-depleted transplantation in children. Unique molecular identifiers were incorporated into the prepared TCRbeta library. One entry per CDR3 protein results from TCRdb running MiXCR on the PCR reads. The data hold 500,000 to 600,000 distinct CDR3 sequences, with approximately 20% observed a single time. The CDR3 loop spans 16 amino acids. Looked up from germline, CDR1 is ENHRY and CDR2 is SYGVKD. Trimming took 6 bases from V and 0 from J; bases not matched to a gene: 5. The clonotype was recovered from a human donor who donated a stem cell graft to a child with acute lymphoblastic leukemia. Sequenced here: PBMCs from the stem cell graft donor, sampled from the stem cell graft. The gene calls are TRBV10-3 and TRBJ1-6; 7 bases are shared with TRBD1. The CDR3 DNA follows: TGTGCCATCAGCTTCGGGACAGTCTCCTATAATTCACCCCTCCACTTT. Translating it yields CAISFGTVSYNSPLHF.